This is a list of T cell receptor beta chains from one sample in a study of cytomegalovirus exposure and HLA in healthy donors. Measured with immunoSEQ multiplex PCR; TCRdb has only the in-frame clones, and not every one. The table shows roughly 6,100 clones, with roughly half occurring only once. Sequencing was carried out using PBMCs. The source of these receptors is a man aged 25-40 years in good health and CMV-seropositive. Both conserved end residues are part of each CDR3. The D gene is left open where the match is weak. Rows may omit the clone size; those that give it use once, few, many or a size class.

J	D	size	length	V	CDR3	DNA
TRBJ2-1	TRBD2	medium-sized	16	TRBV7-2	CASRVEWTSGSNEQFF	TGTGCCAGCAGAGTTGAGTGGACTAGCGGGTCAAATGAGCAGTTCTTC
TRBJ2-3	.	medium-sized	12	TRBV6-5	CASSSTGGTQYF	TGTGCCAGCAGTTCGACTGGCGGTACGCAGTATTTT
TRBJ1-1	.	once	11	TRBV20-1	CSAPTGTEAFF	TGCAGTGCCCCCACGGGCACTGAAGCTTTCTTT
TRBJ1-4	.	.	16	TRBV4-3	CASSQEWEKSNEKLFF	TGCGCCAGCAGCCAAGAGTGGGAGAAGTCGAATGAAAAACTGTTTTTT
TRBJ1-1	TRBD1	.	13	TRBV29-1	CSVLQGADTEAFF	TGCAGCGTGTTACAGGGGGCCGACACTGAAGCTTTCTTT
TRBJ1-5	.	.	13	TRBV30	CAWSRQSNQPQHF	TGTGCCTGGAGTCGACAGAGCAATCAGCCCCAGCATTTT
TRBJ2-7	TRBD1	.	15	TRBV15	CATSRVRTGFYEQYF	TGTGCCACCAGCAGAGTGCGGACAGGGTTTTACGAGCAGTACTTC
TRBJ1-5	TRBD1	.	14	TRBV7-6	CASSSGTGSQPQHF	TGTGCCAGCAGCTCGGGGACAGGGAGTCAGCCCCAGCATTTT
TRBJ1-2	TRBD1	few	14	TRBV30	CAWSSGTGTYGYTF	TGTGCCTGGAGTTCCGGGACAGGGACATATGGCTACACCTTC
TRBJ1-6	TRBD1	.	14	TRBV25-1	CASSDRGVWSPLHF	TGTGCCAGCAGTGACAGGGGGGTTTGGTCACCCCTCCACTTT
TRBJ2-7	TRBD2	.	15	TRBV4-3	CASSQEASGPYEQYF	TGCGCCAGCAGCCAAGAGGCTAGCGGGCCCTACGAGCAGTACTTC
TRBJ2-1	TRBD2	.	14	TRBV6-4	CASSPAGEANEQFF	TGTGCCAGCAGCCCAGCGGGAGAGGCCAATGAGCAGTTCTTC
TRBJ2-2	TRBD1	.	15	TRBV29-1	CSVDPGTGLTGELFF	TGCAGCGTGGACCCAGGGACAGGGTTAACCGGGGAGCTGTTTTTT
TRBJ2-7	TRBD1	.	15	TRBV4-3	CASSQLGQGINEQYF	TGCGCCAGCAGCCAACTGGGACAGGGGATCAACGAGCAGTACTTC
TRBJ1-6	TRBD1	few	15	TRBV6-5	CASSTSGTGISPLHF	TGTGCCAGCAGTACTTCCGGGACAGGGATTTCACCCCTCCACTTT
TRBJ2-5	TRBD1	.	14	TRBV25-1	CASSAQGAEETQYF	TGTGCCAGCAGTGCACAGGGGGCTGAAGAGACCCAGTACTTC
TRBJ2-7	TRBD1	.	12	TRBV29-1	CSVEGAAYEQYF	TGCAGCGTCGAGGGGGCGGCGTACGAGCAGTACTTC
TRBJ1-1	.	.	16	TRBV10-3	CAISGGRVGMNTEAFF	TGTGCCATCAGTGGTGGCAGGGTGGGAATGAACACTGAAGCTTTCTTT
TRBJ1-4	TRBD1	few	13	TRBV29-1	CSVGGTGAEKLFF	TGCAGCGTTGGGGGGACAGGGGCTGAAAAACTGTTTTTT
TRBJ2-3	TRBD1	medium-sized	17	TRBV29-1	CSVEDWRQGAAADTQYF	TGCAGCGTTGAAGATTGGAGACAGGGGGCGGCGGCAGATACGCAGTATTTT
TRBJ2-5	.	.	13	TRBV29-1	CSVEGQVEETQYF	TGCAGCGTTGAAGGACAGGTGGAAGAGACCCAGTACTTC
TRBJ1-1	.	.	12	TRBV29-1	CSVGRANTEAFF	TGCAGCGTTGGCAGGGCCAACACTGAAGCTTTCTTT
TRBJ2-5	TRBD1	.	15	TRBV7-2	CASSFTTGTQETQYF	TGTGCCAGCAGCTTTACGACAGGGACCCAAGAGACCCAGTACTTC
TRBJ2-4	.	.	13	TRBV7-2	CASSWDTKNIQYF	TGTGCCAGCAGCTGGGACACCAAAAACATTCAGTACTTC
TRBJ1-5	.	once	16	TRBV18	CASSPDSGLSNQPQHF	TGTGCCAGCTCACCAGACAGCGGGTTAAGCAATCAGCCCCAGCATTTT
TRBJ2-1	.	.	16	TRBV5-4	CASSLYLGEVENEQFF	TGTGCCAGCAGCTTGTATCTTGGGGAGGTGGAGAATGAGCAGTTCTTC
TRBJ1-1	.	.	15	TRBV4-1	CASSQDWSMNTEAFF	TGCGCCAGCAGCCAAGATTGGAGTATGAACACTGAAGCTTTCTTT
TRBJ1-2	.	.	13	TRBV6-1	CASRSPGVDGYTF	TGTGCCAGCAGATCCCCCGGGGTGGATGGCTACACCTTC
TRBJ1-5	TRBD1	few	15	TRBV28	CASSPSDRGHQPQHF	TGTGCCAGCAGTCCCTCGGACAGGGGCCATCAGCCCCAGCATTTT
TRBJ1-1	TRBD1	.	12	TRBV30	CAGQGLNTEAFF	TGTGCCGGACAGGGGCTGAACACTGAAGCTTTCTTT
TRBJ2-3	TRBD2	.	14	TRBV6-4	CASSVSGGTDTQYF	TGTGCCAGCAGTGTTAGCGGGGGCACAGATACGCAGTATTTT
TRBJ1-1	.	.	13	TRBV6-5	CASSRGQNTEAFF	TGTGCCAGCAGCCGAGGCCAGAACACTGAAGCTTTCTTT
TRBJ2-7	.	.	11	TRBV29-1	CSVQKTYEQYF	TGCAGCGTCCAGAAAACCTACGAGCAGTACTTC
TRBJ2-7	TRBD2	.	15	TRBV28	CASTPPASGGYEQYF	TGTGCCAGCACCCCCCCGGCTAGCGGGGGCTACGAGCAGTACTTC
TRBJ1-3	.	.	11	TRBV29-1	CSVLVVNTIYF	TGCAGCGTTCTAGTGGTGAACACCATATATTTT
TRBJ1-2	.	few	15	TRBV4-3	CASSPREGENYGYTF	TGCGCCAGCAGCCCGAGGGAGGGGGAGAACTATGGCTACACCTTC
TRBJ1-2	TRBD1	.	14	TRBV10-3	CAIPQGQGNYGYTF	TGTGCCATACCTCAGGGACAGGGCAACTATGGCTACACCTTC
TRBJ2-1	TRBD1	few	14	TRBV5-1	CASKPGGALNEQFF	TGCGCCAGCAAGCCAGGGGGCGCGTTAAATGAGCAGTTCTTC
TRBJ2-7	.	few	11	TRBV10-3	CAISDNYEQYF	TGTGCCATCAGTGACAACTACGAGCAGTACTTC
TRBJ2-5	TRBD2	.	17	TRBV4-1	CASSQDLAGGVGETQYF	TGCGCCAGCAGCCAAGATCTAGCGGGAGGGGTTGGGGAGACCCAGTACTTC
TRBJ2-1	TRBD1	.	15	TRBV4-3	CASSPEGTGGNEQFF	TGCGCCAGCAGCCCAGAGGGAACAGGGGGCAATGAGCAGTTCTTC
TRBJ2-7	TRBD2	few	13	TRBV11-3	CASSFGGSKEQYF	TGTGCCAGCAGCTTCGGCGGGAGCAAAGAGCAGTACTTC
TRBJ2-2	.	.	15	TRBV25-1	CASSERGVTFRELFF	TGTGCCAGCAGTGAACGGGGAGTTACGTTCAGGGAGCTGTTTTTT
TRBJ1-5	.	.	14	TRBV13	CASSLQGANQPQHF	TGTGCCAGCAGCTTACAGGGTGCCAATCAGCCCCAGCATTTT
TRBJ1-2	.	.	13	TRBV21-1	CASSRRQGAGYTF	TGTGCCAGCAGCAGGAGACAGGGGGCCGGCTACACCTTC
TRBJ1-6	TRBD1	.	14	TRBV30	CAWRRQGSGSPLHF	TGTGCCTGGAGGAGACAGGGCAGCGGGTCACCCCTCCACTTT
TRBJ1-5	.	.	14	TRBV6-5	CASSRTGTNQPQHF	TGTGCCAGCAGCCGAACAGGGACCAATCAGCCCCAGCATTTT
TRBJ2-5	TRBD1	few	14	TRBV10-3	CATMTGVYQETQYF	TGTGCCACCATGACAGGGGTGTACCAAGAGACCCAGTACTTC